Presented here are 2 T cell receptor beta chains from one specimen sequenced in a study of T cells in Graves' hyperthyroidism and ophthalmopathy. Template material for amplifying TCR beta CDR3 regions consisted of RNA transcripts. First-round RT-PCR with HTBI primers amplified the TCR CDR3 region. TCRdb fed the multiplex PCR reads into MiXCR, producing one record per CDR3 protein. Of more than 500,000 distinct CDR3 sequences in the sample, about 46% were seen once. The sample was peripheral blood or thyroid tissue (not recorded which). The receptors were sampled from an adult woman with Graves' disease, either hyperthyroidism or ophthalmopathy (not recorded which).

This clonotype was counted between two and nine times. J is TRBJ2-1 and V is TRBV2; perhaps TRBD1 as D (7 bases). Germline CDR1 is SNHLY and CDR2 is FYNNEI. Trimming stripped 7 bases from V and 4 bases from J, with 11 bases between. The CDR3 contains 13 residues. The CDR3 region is CASTTGRYNEQFF. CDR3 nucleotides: TGTGCCAGCACGACAGGGAGGTACAATGAGCAGTTCTTC.

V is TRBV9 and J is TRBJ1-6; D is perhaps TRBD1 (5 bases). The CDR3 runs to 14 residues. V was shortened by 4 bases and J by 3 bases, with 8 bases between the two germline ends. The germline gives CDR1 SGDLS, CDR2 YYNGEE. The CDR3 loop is CASSLGHYNSPLHF. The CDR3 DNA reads TGTGCCAGCAGCCTAGGACACTATAATTCACCCCTCCACTTT.